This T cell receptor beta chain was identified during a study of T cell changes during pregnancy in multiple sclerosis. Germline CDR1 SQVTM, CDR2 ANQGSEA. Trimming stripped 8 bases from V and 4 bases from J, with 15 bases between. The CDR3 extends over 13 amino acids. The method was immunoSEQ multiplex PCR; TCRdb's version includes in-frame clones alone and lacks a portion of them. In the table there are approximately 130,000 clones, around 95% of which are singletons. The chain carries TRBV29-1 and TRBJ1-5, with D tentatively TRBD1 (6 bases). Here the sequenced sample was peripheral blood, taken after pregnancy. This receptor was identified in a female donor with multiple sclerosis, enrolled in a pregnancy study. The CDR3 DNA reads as TGCAGCACGAAGGACAGCGGTAATCAGCCCCAGCATTTT. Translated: CSTKDSGNQPQHF.